Below, 23 T cell receptor beta chains from the same sample are listed, as sequenced in a study of blood T cell repertoires in COVID-19. Clones were read by immunoSEQ multiplex PCR, and TCRdb kept only the in-frame ones, dropping some. This table has some 200,000 clones, about three quarters appearing once. Sequenced material: peripheral blood. The receptors derive from a woman aged 45-65 years with active or convalescent COVID-19.

Only a few counts were recorded for this clone. This chain uses TRBV7-8 with TRBJ2-1; tentatively, D is TRBD2 (5 bases). Germline V gives CDR1 SGHVS, CDR2 FQNEAQ. V was shortened by 2 bases and J by 0 bases, with 14 bases between the two germline ends. CDR3 length: 17 residues. The CDR3 loop reads CASSLRLPVSSYNEQFF. Written as DNA, the CDR3 is TGTGCCAGCAGCTTAAGACTACCCGTGAGCTCCTACAATGAGCAGTTCTTC.

The chain uses TRBV7-2 and TRBJ1-3; D is undetermined. CDR3 length: 18 residues. Germline assignment: CDR1 SGHTA and CDR2 FQGNSA. Trimming took off 1 base at V and 0 bases at J, with 16 bases between the two ends. CDR3 coding DNA: TGTGCCAGCAGCTTAGAAGGTCTGGGCCTGGGCTCTGGAAACACCATATATTTT. As protein: CASSLEGLGLGSGNTIYF.

This clone was seen a single time. The J gene is TRBJ2-1, the V gene TRBV24-1, with 7 bases lining up with TRBD1. Germline V CDR1 and CDR2: KGHDR, SFDVKD. The CDR3 is 15 amino acids. J lost 4 bases, V lost 3 bases, and 5 bases had no gene match. The CDR3 is CATSDPTDRYNEQFF. CDR3 DNA: TGTGCCACCAGTGATCCAACGGACAGGTACAATGAGCAGTTCTTC.

The chain carries TRBV19 and TRBJ1-4, with D perhaps matching TRBD1 (5 bases). In germline, CDR1 is LNHDA, CDR2 SQIVND (reference sequence). The ends were cut back, 7 bases at V and 5 bases at J, with 17 bases in the middle. The CDR3 is 15 amino acids. The CDR3 DNA reads TGTGCCAGTACCCCCGGGACGGGACTAAATGAAAAACTGTTTTTT. Its protein product is CASTPGTGLNEKLFF.

This clone has more than one count but fewer than ten. This sequence joins TRBV6-4 and TRBJ2-7, with 10 bases that match TRBD2. Germline CDR1 MRHNA, CDR2 SNTAGT. V was pared by 6 bases and J by 0 bases, with 8 bases of the junction left unmatched. CDR3 length: 16 amino acids. The CDR3 sequence is CASRITSGETSYEQYF. The CDR3 coding sequence is TGTGCCAGCAGGATTACTAGCGGGGAGACCTCCTACGAGCAGTACTTC.

The chain is built from TRBV11-2 and TRBJ2-2; TRBD1 matches 8 bases. Germline CDR1 and CDR2: SGHAT and FQNNGV. J was trimmed by 0 bases and V by 5 bases; bases with no gene match: 5. The CDR3 runs to 16 residues. CDR3 in amino acids: CASSPMDRANTGELFF. DNA of the CDR3: TGTGCCAGCAGCCCAATGGACAGGGCGAACACCGGGGAGCTGTTTTTT.

The rearrangement joins TRBV18 to TRBJ2-1, with 8 positions matching TRBD1. Germline lookup yields CDR1 KGHSH and CDR2 LQKENI. The trim removed 3 bases at V and 7 bases at J, leaving 2 bases unmatched. The CDR3 consists of 13 residues. The CDR3 DNA reads TGTGCCAGCTCACCGGGACAGGTGAATGAGCAGTTCTTC. Translation gives CASSPGQVNEQFF.

The rearrangement links TRBV15 to TRBJ2-2; D is possibly TRBD1 (5 bases). Deletions cut 0 bases from V and 1 base from J, with 6 bases between. The CDR3 is 15 amino acids. In germline, CDR1 is LNHNV, CDR2 YYDKDF (reference sequence). CDR3 residues: CATSRDRGNTGELFF. CDR3 coding DNA: TGTGCCACCAGCAGAGATAGGGGGAACACCGGGGAGCTGTTTTTT. Combining the CDR3 with reference TRBV15 and TRBJ2-2 gives the whole variable domain DAMVIQNPRYQVTQFGKPVTLSCSQTLNHNVMYWYQQKSSQAPKLLFHYYDKDFNNEADTPDNFQSRRPNTSFCFLDIRSPGLGDTAMYLCATSRDRGNTGELFFGEGSRLTVL.

The chain is built from TRBV7-9 and TRBJ1-1; no definite D call. V dropped 5 bases and J dropped 4 bases, with 26 bases sitting between them. CDR3 length: 18 amino acids. Germline V gives CDR1 SEHNR, CDR2 FQNEAQ (reference sequence). DNA for the CDR3: TGTGCCAGCAGCCCCCAGGTCTACGGGGTCTGGATGAGCACTGAAGCTTTCTTT. As protein: CASSPQVYGVWMSTEAFF. The full variable domain, with the rest looked up from reference TRBV7-9 and TRBJ1-1, is DTGVSQNPRHKITKRGQNVTFRCDPISEHNRLYWYRQTLGQGPEFLTYFQNEAQLEKSRLLSDRFSAERPKGSFSTLEIQRTEQGDSAMYLCASSPQVYGVWMSTEAFFGQGTRLTVV.

The V call is TRBV3-1 (or the pseudogene TRBV3-2), the J call TRBJ2-3; 7 bases align to TRBD2. With 3 bases clipped from V and 0 bases from J, the junction kept 9 bases outside the gene matches. From germline, CDR1 is LGHDT and CDR2 YNNKEL (reference sequence). CDR3 length: 17 amino acids. This chain's CDR3 is CASSQASGSTSTDTQYF. The DNA for the CDR3 is TGTGCCAGCAGCCAGGCTAGCGGCAGTACTAGCACAGATACGCAGTATTTT.

This clone showed up just a few times. The chain recombines TRBV30 with TRBJ1-6; D perhaps matches TRBD1 (5 bases). V lost 7 bases and J lost 3, with 16 bases in between. Germline CDR1 GTSNPN, CDR2 SVGIG (reference sequence). This CDR3 is built from 15 residues. The CDR3 nucleotides are TGTGCCTCCTCCCCGGCAGGGTTCTATAATTCACCCCTCCACTTT. Translated: CASSPAGFYNSPLHF.

The V and J genes are TRBV19 and TRBJ1-1; weak D call: TRBD1 (5 bases). V was cut by 2 bases and J by 5 bases, with 12 bases left in between. This CDR3 is built from 14 residues. Per the germline V gene, CDR1 is LNHDA and CDR2 is SQIVND (reference sequence). The CDR3 nucleotides are TGTGCCAGTAGTATAACCGCAGGGTTGACTGAAGCTTTCTTT. As protein: CASSITAGLTEAFF.

CDR3: CASSPSENEQFF. CDR3 sequence (DNA): TGTGCCAGCAGTCCGTCTGAGAATGAGCAGTTCTTC. The J gene is TRBJ2-1, the V gene TRBV27; D ambiguous. This CDR3 is built from 12 residues. Trimming removed 5 bases from V and 7 bases from J, with 9 bases in between. The germline CDR1 and CDR2 sequences are MNHEY and SMNVEV (reference sequence).

J is TRBJ1-5 and V is TRBV3-1 (or the pseudogene TRBV3-2); 9 nucleotides agree with TRBD1. The germline V gene encodes CDR1 LGHDT and CDR2 YNNKEL (reference sequence). The J segment lost 3 bases and the V segment lost 7 bases, leaving 4 bases of the junction unmatched. This CDR3 region has 14 residues. The CDR3 DNA reads as TGTGCCAGCATCGGACAGGGGACCAATCAGCCCCAGCATTTT. Translating it yields CASIGQGTNQPQHF.

The chain couples TRBV12-3 or TRBV12-4 to TRBJ2-1, with TRBD2 matching 10 bases. The trim removed 8 bases at V and 14 bases at J, leaving 6 bases unmatched. The CDR3 is 11 amino acids. CDR3 coding DNA: TGTGCCAGCCGACAAGCGGGAGGGAAGTTCTTC. Its protein product is CASRQAGGKFF.

The chain joins TRBV4-1 to TRBJ1-5, with D unclear. The CDR3 has 14 residues. V lost 1 base and J lost 4, with 8 bases in between. The germline V gene encodes CDR1 MGHRA and CDR2 YSYEKL. The CDR3 DNA is TGCGCCAGCAGCCAAGGCACCGGGAATCAGCCCCAGCATTTT. It encodes CASSQGTGNQPQHF.

The chain employs TRBV5-8 and TRBJ1-6, with D possibly matching TRBD1 (6 bases). Germline values: CDR1 SGHTS, CDR2 YDEGEE. Trimming pared 0 bases from V and 8 bases from J, leaving 9 bases between. The CDR3 is 14 residues long. CDR3 nucleotides: TGTGCCAGCAGCTTGGAACAGGGTTATTCACCCCTCCACTTT. The encoded protein is CASSLEQGYSPLHF. The variable domain in full, completed from reference TRBV5-8 and TRBJ1-6, reads EAGVTQSPTHLIKTRGQQATLRCSPISGHTSVYWYQQALGLGLQFLLWYDEGEERNRGNFPPRFSGRQFPNYSSELNVNALELEDSALYLCASSLEQGYSPLHFGNGTRLTVT.

In this sample, this clone turned up once. This chain connects TRBV5-5 to TRBJ2-3; perhaps TRBD2 as D (6 bases). Germline CDR1 and CDR2: SGHKS and YYEKEE (reference sequence). CDR3 length: 15 amino acids. Trimming took off 3 bases at V and 0 bases at J, with 11 bases between the two ends. CDR3 protein: CASSWGLGSTDTQYF. The CDR3 nucleotides are TGTGCCAGCAGCTGGGGACTGGGTAGCACAGATACGCAGTATTTT.

The chain is built from TRBV9 and TRBJ1-1, with 9 bases identical to TRBD1. The V and J ends lost 3 bases and 0 bases, in that order; junction bases with no gene match: 3. Germline CDR1 reads SGDLS; CDR2 reads YYNGEE. CDR3 length equals 15 residues. The CDR3 nucleotides read TGTGCCAGCAGCGGGACAGGGGACATGAACACTGAAGCTTTCTTT. This sequence encodes CASSGTGDMNTEAFF.

J is TRBJ1-5 and V is TRBV2; 7 bases fit TRBD1. The CDR3 consists of 15 residues. Germline CDR1 and CDR2: SNHLY and FYNNEI. Unmatched junction bases numbered 6, after V lost 6 bases and J lost 1 base. CDR3 DNA sequence: TGTGCCAGCAGGCCTACAGGGGTGAGCAATCAGCCCCAGCATTTT. Encoded protein: CASRPTGVSNQPQHF.

The chain joins TRBV11-2 to TRBJ2-1, with TRBD2 matching 8 bases. Per the germline V gene, CDR1 is SGHAT and CDR2 is FQNNGV. Trimming removed 5 bases from V and 8 bases from J; junction bases left unmatched: 14. This CDR3 has 16 residues. Written as DNA, the CDR3 is TGTGCCAGCAGCCCCAGGGTTAGCGGGATTGGCCATGAGCAGTTCTTC. Protein product: CASSPRVSGIGHEQFF.

This chain links TRBV12-3 or TRBV12-4 with TRBJ2-2; TRBD2 might be the D (5 bases). V shed 5 bases and J shed 4 bases, with 5 bases lying between them. The CDR3 runs 12 residues. CDR3 amino acids: CASSRGTGELFF. DNA for the CDR3: TGTGCCAGCAGTCGGGGCACCGGGGAGCTGTTTTTT.

This rearrangement joins TRBV11-3 to TRBJ2-1; TRBD2 matches at 9 bases. The CDR3 runs 15 residues. Germline-derived CDR1 and CDR2 are SGHNT and YENEEA. Losses at the gene ends were 2 bases for V and 7 bases for J; bases not matched to a gene: 6. CDR3 sequence reads: CASSLLAGKANEQFF. Written as DNA, the CDR3 is TGTGCCAGCAGCTTACTAGCGGGGAAGGCGAATGAGCAGTTCTTC.